These 11 T cell receptor beta chains were all obtained from the same sample, sequenced in a study of metastatic and nonmetastatic thyroid tumors. TCRdb re-clonotyped the PCR reads through MiXCR. The table records about 14,000 clones, approximately 12% of them present only once. Patients had received no treatment of any kind before thyroid surgery. Source material: blood. These receptors were obtained from a female donor with papillary thyroid cancer or a benign thyroid nodule (not recorded which). Some clones in this sample may be carry-over from other donors' samples.

This clone was observed many times. The chain carries TRBV7-9 and TRBJ2-5; D unclear. V was pared by 1 base and J by 4 bases, with 10 bases between. Looked up from germline, CDR1 is SEHNR and CDR2 is FQNEAQ (reference sequence). The CDR3 loop spans 14 amino acids. CDR3 loop: CASSLVGLGETQYF. CDR3 sequence (DNA): TGTGCCAGCAGCTTAGTAGGGCTCGGAGAGACCCAGTACTTC.

This clone was seen a few times. The J gene is TRBJ1-2, the V gene TRBV6-2 or TRBV6-3; D perhaps matches TRBD1 (6 bases). The V and J ends lost 2 bases and 2 bases respectively, with 18 bases between them. The CDR3 length is 17 residues. CDR1 MNHEY and CDR2 SVGEGT come from the germline V gene. Here the CDR3 reads CASSYGGDSRGNYGYTF. The CDR3 bases are TGTGCCAGCAGTTACGGGGGGGACTCCAGGGGCAACTATGGCTACACCTTC.

This clone occurred many times. The rearrangement uses TRBV7-3 and TRBJ2-3, with TRBD2 matching over 9 bases. Germline trimming cut 4 bases from V and 1 base from J; bases unmatched to any gene: 0. The CDR3 runs 14 residues. The germline CDR1 and CDR2 sequences are SGHTA and FQGTGA. CDR3 in DNA: TGTGCCAGCAGCTGGACTAGCGGCACAGATACGCAGTATTTT. Translation gives CASSWTSGTDTQYF. The full variable domain, completed using reference TRBV7-3 and TRBJ2-3, is GAGVSQTPSNKVTEKGKYVELRCDPISGHTALYWYRQSLGQGPEFLIYFQGTGAADDSGLPNDRFFAVRPEGSVSTLKIQRTERGDSAVYLCASSWTSGTDTQYFGPGTRLTVL.

Points on this clone: This may arise from a read error, as a much more abundant clone is one base away. The V and J genes are TRBV6-2 or TRBV6-3 and TRBJ2-3; no definite D call. In germline, CDR1 is MNHEY, CDR2 SVGEGT. Trimming cost V 5 bases and J 5 bases, with 8 bases left between them. This CDR3 comprises 12 residues. The CDR3 DNA follows: TGTGCCAGCAGTACTCTCGGAGATACGCAGTATTTT. As protein: CASSTLGDTQYF.

Remarks on this clone: A read error may produce the germline difference seen at one junction end. The gene calls are TRBV5-1 and TRBJ2-5; D is unresolved. CDR3 length: 18 residues. Germline CDR1 is SGHRS and CDR2 is YFSETQ. The CDR3 bases are TGCGCCAGCAGCCACCAAGGATCAGTCAGCTTATTCCAAGAGACGCAGTACTTC. Translated: CASSHQGSVSLFQETQYF.

This clone was found many times. V gene TRBV9 combines with J gene TRBJ2-2; D unclear. The germline gives CDR1 SGDLS, CDR2 YYNGEE. The CDR3 covers 12 residues. The V gene lost 0 bases and the J gene lost 6 bases, with 3 bases spanning the gap. In DNA, the CDR3 is TGTGCCAGCAGCGTAGAGGCCGGGGAGCTGTTTTTT. Its translation is CASSVEAGELFF.

By share, this clone counts as medium-sized (0.01 to 0.1%). J is TRBJ2-3 and V is TRBV19; D remains unclear. Germline V gene lookup returns CDR1 LNHDA and CDR2 SQIVND (reference sequence). Trimming pared 6 bases from V and 5 bases from J, leaving 6 bases between. The CDR3 length is 11 residues. For the CDR3, the DNA is TGTGCCAGTAGCGTGGGAGATACGCAGTATTTT. Protein sequence: CASSVGDTQYF.

This clone was counted many times. This chain connects TRBV10-2 to TRBJ2-5, with unresolved D. V was trimmed by 3 bases and J by 0 bases, leaving 5 bases between them. Germline values: CDR1 WSHSY, CDR2 SAAADI. The CDR3 contains 13 residues. In DNA, the CDR3 is TGCGCCAGCAGTGATCTGTACCAAGAGACCCAGTACTTC. Translated: CASSDLYQETQYF.

Within the sample, this clone is medium-sized. The J gene is TRBJ2-1, the V gene TRBV6-1; D possibly corresponds to TRBD1 (6 bases). V shed 10 bases and J shed 6 bases, with 25 bases lying between them. Germline loops: CDR1 MNHNS, CDR2 SASEGT. This CDR3 contains 16 residues. CDR3 DNA sequence: TGTGCCACCACTGAGGGCCGGGACATTAAGGCCAATGAGCAGTTCTTC. Translated, it gives CATTEGRDIKANEQFF.

This clone was seen ten or more times. This chain joins TRBV29-1 and TRBJ2-3; D is unclear. Germline V CDR1 and CDR2: SQVTM, ANQGSEA. The CDR3 contains 11 residues. Trimming removed 3 bases at V and 2 bases at J, with 3 bases between. DNA for the CDR3: TGCAGCGTTGAGGTCACAGATACGCAGTATTTT. This translates into CSVEVTDTQYF.

This clone was seen at least ten times. This chain links TRBV9 with TRBJ2-7, with D unclear. Between the trimmed V and J ends, which lost 0 bases and 2 bases, there was a span of 9 bases. This CDR3 is 14 amino acids long. The germline CDR1 and CDR2 sequences are SGDLS and YYNGEE. Here the CDR3 DNA reads TGTGCCAGCAGCGTAGATTGGACGGCCTACGAGCAGTACTTC. This sequence encodes CASSVDWTAYEQYF.